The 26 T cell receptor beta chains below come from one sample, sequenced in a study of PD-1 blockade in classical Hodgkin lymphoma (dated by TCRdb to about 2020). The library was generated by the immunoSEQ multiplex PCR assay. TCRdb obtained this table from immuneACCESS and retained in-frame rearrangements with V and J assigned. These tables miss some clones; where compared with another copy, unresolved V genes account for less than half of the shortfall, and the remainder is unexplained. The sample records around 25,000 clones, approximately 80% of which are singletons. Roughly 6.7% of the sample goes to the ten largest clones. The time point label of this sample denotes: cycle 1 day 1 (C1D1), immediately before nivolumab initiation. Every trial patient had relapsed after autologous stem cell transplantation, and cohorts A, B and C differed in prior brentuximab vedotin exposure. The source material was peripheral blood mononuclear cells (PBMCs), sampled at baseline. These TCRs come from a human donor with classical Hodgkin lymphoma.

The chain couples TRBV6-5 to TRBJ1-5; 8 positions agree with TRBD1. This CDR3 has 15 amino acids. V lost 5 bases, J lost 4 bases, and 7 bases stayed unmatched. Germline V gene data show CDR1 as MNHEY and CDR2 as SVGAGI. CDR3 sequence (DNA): TGTGCCAGCAGTCCCGGACAGGGTTGGAATCAGCCCCAGCATTTT. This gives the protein CASSPGQGWNQPQHF.

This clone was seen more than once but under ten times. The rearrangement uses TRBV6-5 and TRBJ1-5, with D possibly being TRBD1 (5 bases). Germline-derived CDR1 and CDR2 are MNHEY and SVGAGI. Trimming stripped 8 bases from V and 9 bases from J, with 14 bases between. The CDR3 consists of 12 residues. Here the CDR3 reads CASSAREGPQHF. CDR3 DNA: TGTGCCAGCTCGGCCAGGGAAGGGCCCCAGCATTTT.

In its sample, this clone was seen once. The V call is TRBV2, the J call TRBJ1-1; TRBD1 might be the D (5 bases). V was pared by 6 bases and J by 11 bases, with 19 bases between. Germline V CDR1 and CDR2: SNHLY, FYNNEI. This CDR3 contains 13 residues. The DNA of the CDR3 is TGTGCCAGCAGCGGGGGACCGTTGAATGAGGCTTTCTTT. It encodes CASSGGPLNEAFF.

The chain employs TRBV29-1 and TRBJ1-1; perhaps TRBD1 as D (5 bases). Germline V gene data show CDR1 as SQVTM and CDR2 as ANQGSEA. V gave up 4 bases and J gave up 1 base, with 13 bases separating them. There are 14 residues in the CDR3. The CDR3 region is CSVVVRGRNTEAFF. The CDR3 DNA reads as TGCAGCGTTGTTGTCCGGGGCAGGAACACTGAAGCTTTCTTT.

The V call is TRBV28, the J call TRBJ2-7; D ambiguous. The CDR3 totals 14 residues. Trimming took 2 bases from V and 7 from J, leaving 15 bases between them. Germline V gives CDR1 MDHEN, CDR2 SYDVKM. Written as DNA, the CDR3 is TGTGCCAGCAGTTTAATCCGAAAGGGCAAGGAGCAGTACTTC. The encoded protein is CASSLIRKGKEQYF.

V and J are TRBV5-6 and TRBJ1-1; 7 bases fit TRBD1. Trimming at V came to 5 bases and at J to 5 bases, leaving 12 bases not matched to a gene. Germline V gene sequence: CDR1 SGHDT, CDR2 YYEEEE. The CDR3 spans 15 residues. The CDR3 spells CASSSKQGWYTEAFF. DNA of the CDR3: TGTGCCAGCAGTTCCAAACAGGGGTGGTATACTGAAGCTTTCTTT.

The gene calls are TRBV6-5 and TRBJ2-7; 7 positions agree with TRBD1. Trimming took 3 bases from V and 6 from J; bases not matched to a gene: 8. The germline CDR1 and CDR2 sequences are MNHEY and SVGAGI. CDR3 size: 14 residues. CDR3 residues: CASSYAGQAGEQYF. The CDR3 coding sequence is TGTGCCAGCAGTTATGCTGGACAGGCTGGCGAGCAGTACTTC.

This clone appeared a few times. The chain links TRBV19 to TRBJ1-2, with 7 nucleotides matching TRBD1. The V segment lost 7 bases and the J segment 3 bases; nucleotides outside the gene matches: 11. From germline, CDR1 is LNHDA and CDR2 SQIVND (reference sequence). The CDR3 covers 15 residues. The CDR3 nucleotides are TGTGCCAGTACCCCAACACCTGACAGGGACTATGGCTACACCTTC. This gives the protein CASTPTPDRDYGYTF.

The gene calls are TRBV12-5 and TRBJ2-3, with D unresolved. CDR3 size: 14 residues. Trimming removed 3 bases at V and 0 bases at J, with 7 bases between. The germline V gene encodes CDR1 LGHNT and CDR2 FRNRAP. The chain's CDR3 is CASGFHQSTDTQYF. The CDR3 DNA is TGTGCTAGTGGTTTTCACCAAAGCACAGATACGCAGTATTTT.

The CDR3 reads CASRNPNDKTQYF. The CDR3 DNA reads TGTGCCAGCAGGAACCCCAACGATAAGACCCAGTACTTC. The rearrangement uses TRBV28 and TRBJ2-5; D not certain. Trimming took 6 bases from V and 6 from J, leaving 14 bases between them. Germline-derived CDR1 and CDR2 are MDHEN and SYDVKM. The CDR3 loop spans 13 amino acids.

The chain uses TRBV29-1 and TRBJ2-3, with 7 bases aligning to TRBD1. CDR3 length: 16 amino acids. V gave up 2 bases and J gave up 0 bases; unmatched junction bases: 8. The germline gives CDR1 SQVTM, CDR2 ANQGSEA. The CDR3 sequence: CSVEKTDRPSTDTQYF. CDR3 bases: TGCAGCGTTGAAAAAACGGACAGGCCTAGCACAGATACGCAGTATTTT.

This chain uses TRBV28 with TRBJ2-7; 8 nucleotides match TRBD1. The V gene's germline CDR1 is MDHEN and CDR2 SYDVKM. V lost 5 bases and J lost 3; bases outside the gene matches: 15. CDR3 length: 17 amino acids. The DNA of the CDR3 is TGTGCCAGCAGTAACCGGGACAGGTCCCATCCTTTCTACGAGCAGTACTTC. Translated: CASSNRDRSHPFYEQYF. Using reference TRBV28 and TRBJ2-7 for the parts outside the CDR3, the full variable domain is DVKVTQSSRYLVKRTGEKVFLECVQDMDHENMFWYRQDPGLGLRLIYFSYDVKMKEKGDIPEGYSVSREKKERFSLILESASTNQTSMYLCASSNRDRSHPFYEQYFGPGTRLTVT.

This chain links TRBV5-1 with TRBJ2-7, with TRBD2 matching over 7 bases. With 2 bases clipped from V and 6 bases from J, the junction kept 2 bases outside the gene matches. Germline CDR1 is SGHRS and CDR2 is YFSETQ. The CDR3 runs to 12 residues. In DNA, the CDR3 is TGCGCCAGCAGCTTTGCGGGAGCCGAGCAGTACTTC. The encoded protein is CASSFAGAEQYF.

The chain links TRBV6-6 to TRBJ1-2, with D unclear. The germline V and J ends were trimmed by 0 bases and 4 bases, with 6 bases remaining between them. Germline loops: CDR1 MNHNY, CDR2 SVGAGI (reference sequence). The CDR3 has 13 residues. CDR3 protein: CASSYSSTYGYTF. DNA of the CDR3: TGTGCCAGCAGTTACTCGTCGACCTATGGCTACACCTTC.

The CDR3 region is CASSYGAQGGYTF. CDR3 coding DNA: TGTGCCAGCAGTTACGGTGCTCAGGGAGGCTACACCTTC. The rearrangement joins TRBV6-5 to TRBJ1-2; perhaps TRBD1 as D (5 bases). The CDR3 is 13 residues long. Germline V gene lookup returns CDR1 MNHEY and CDR2 SVGAGI. Trimming pared 2 bases from V and 8 bases from J, leaving 12 bases between.

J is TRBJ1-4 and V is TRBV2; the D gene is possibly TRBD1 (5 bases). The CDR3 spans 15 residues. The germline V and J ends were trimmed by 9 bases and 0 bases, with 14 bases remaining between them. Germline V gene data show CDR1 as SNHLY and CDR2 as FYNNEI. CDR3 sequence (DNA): TGTGCCAGTGGCCCCCGGGGGGCAACTAATGAAAAACTGTTTTTT. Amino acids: CASGPRGATNEKLFF. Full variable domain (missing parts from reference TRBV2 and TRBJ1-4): EPEVTQTPSHQVTQMGQEVILRCVPISNHLYFYWYRQILGQKVEFLVSFYNNEISEKSEIFDDQFSVERPDGSNFTLKIRSTKLEDSAMYFCASGPRGATNEKLFFGSGTQLSVL.

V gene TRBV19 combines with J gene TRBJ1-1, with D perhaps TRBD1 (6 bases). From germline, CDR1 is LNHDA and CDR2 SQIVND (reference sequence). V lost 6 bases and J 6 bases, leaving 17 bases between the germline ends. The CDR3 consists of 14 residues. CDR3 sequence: CASRWGGHQPEAFF. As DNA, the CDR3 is TGTGCCAGTAGATGGGGGGGACATCAACCTGAAGCTTTCTTT.

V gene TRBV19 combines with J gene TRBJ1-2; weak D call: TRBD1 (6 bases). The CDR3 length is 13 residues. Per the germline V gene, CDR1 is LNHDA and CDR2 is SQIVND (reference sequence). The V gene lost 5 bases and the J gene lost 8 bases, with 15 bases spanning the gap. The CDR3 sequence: CASSAAGDVGYTF. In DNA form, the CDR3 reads TGTGCCAGTAGTGCGGCAGGGGATGTCGGCTACACCTTC.

The CDR3 nucleotides are TGTGCCAGCAGTTATAGCGGGGGCGCCTACGAGCAGTACTTC. Amino acid sequence: CASSYSGGAYEQYF. The rearrangement joins TRBV5-4 to TRBJ2-7, with TRBD2 matching 9 bases. The CDR3 spans 14 residues. Germline V lookup: CDR1 SGHNT, CDR2 YYREEE (reference sequence). Germline trimming cut 5 bases from V and 2 bases from J; bases unmatched to any gene: 5.

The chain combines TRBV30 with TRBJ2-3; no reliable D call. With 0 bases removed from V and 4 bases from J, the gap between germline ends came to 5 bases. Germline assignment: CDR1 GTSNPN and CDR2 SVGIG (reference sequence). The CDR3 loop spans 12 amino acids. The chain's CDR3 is CAWSVNADTQYF. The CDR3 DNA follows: TGTGCCTGGAGTGTCAACGCAGATACGCAGTATTTT.

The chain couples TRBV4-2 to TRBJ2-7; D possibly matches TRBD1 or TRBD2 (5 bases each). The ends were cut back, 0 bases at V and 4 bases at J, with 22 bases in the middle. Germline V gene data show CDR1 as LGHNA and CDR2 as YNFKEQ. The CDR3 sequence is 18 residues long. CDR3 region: CASSQDRAGWGKGYEQYF. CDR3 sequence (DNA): TGTGCCAGCAGCCAAGATCGCGCGGGTTGGGGGAAGGGTTACGAGCAGTACTTC.

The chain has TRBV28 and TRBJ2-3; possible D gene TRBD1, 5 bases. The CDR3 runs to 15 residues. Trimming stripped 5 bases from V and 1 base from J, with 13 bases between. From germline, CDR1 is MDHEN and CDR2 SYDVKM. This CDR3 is CASSVTGTGTDTQYF. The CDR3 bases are TGTGCCAGCAGTGTCACAGGAACGGGCACAGATACGCAGTATTTT.

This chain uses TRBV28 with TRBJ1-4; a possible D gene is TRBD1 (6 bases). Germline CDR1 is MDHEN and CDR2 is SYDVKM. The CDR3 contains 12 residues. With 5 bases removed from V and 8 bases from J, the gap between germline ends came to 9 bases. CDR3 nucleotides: TGTGCCAGCAGTACAGGGTCGGAAAAACTGTTTTTT. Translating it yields CASSTGSEKLFF.

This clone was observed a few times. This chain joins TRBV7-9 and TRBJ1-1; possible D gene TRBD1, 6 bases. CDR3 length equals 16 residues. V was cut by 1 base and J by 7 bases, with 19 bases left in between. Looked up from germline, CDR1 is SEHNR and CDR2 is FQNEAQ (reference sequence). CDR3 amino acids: CASSLGVNRVSNEAFF. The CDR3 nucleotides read TGTGCCAGCAGCTTAGGGGTCAACAGGGTTTCAAATGAAGCTTTCTTT.

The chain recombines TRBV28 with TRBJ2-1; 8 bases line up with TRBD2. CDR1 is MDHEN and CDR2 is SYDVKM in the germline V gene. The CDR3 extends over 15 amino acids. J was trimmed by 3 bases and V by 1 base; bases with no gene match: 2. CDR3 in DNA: TGTGCCAGCAGTTTATCCGGGGGGGGCTACAATGAGCAGTTCTTC. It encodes CASSLSGGGYNEQFF.

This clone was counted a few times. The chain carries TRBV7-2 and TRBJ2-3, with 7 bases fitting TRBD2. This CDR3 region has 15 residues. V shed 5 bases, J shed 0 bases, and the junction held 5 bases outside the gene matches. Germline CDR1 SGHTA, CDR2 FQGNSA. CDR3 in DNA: TGTGCCAGCAGCCCGTGGACTAGTAGCACAGATACGCAGTATTTT. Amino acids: CASSPWTSSTDTQYF.